In its sample, the clone carrying this TCR beta chain was seen many times. No antigen is known for it. Exclusion criteria comprised uncontrolled infection, other autoimmune disease, pregnancy or lactation. Each diagnosis drew on symptoms, thyroxine, TRAb, thyroid ultrasound and orbital computed tomography findings. The data derive from a study of T cells in Graves' hyperthyroidism and ophthalmopathy. Regarding the study as a whole: Among thyroid clonotypes expanded above 0.001, most also appeared in blood.

The CDR3 runs to 14 residues. Trimming took off 6 bases at V and 1 base at J, with 12 bases between the two ends. Germline lookup yields CDR1 MDHEN and CDR2 SYDVKM. TCR beta CDR3 sequences were amplified from RNA transcripts. The study used the HTBI primer set for a first-round RT-PCR of the TCR CDR3. TCRdb processed the multiplex PCR reads anew with MiXCR; each CDR3 protein has one entry. The repertoire holds around 240,000 distinct CDR3 sequences, with 16% as singletons. The source material was blood. V and J are TRBV28 and TRBJ1-1; D unclear. The TCR originated in a young woman with Graves' ophthalmopathy. The CDR3 here is CASSPRGRNTEAFF. DNA for the CDR3: TGTGCCAGCAGCCCCCGAGGAAGGAACACTGAAGCTTTCTTT.